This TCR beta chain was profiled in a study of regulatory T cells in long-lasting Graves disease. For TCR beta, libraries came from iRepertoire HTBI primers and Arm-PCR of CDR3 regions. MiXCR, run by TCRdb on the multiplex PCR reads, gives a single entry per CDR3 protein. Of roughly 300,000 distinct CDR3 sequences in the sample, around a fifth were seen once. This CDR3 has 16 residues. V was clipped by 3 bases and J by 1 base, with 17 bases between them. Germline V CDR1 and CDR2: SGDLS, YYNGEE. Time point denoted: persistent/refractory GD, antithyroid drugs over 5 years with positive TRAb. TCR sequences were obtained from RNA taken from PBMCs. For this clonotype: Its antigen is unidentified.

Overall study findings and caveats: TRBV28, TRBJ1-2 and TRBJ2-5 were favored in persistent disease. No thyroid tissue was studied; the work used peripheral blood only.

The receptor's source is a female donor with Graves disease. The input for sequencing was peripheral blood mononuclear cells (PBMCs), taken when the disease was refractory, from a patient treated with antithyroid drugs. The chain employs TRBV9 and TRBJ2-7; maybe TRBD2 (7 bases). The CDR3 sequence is CASSEGGGRASYEQYF. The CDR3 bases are TGTGCCAGCAGCGAAGGGGGGGGGCGCGCATCCTACGAGCAGTACTTC.